Following are 27 T cell receptor beta chains from one sample sequenced in a study of blood T cell repertoires in COVID-19. The assay was immunoSEQ multiplex PCR, and TCRdb's table has in-frame clones only and misses some. The data show about 240,000 clones, 87% seen once. Material for sequencing was PBMCs or T cells enriched from blood (not recorded which). The receptors shown here come from a woman aged 25 to 39 with acute COVID-19.

A few counts support this clone. The rearrangement uses TRBV6-5 and TRBJ1-1; TRBD1 matches at 7 bases. This CDR3 is built from 11 residues. Germline CDR1 and CDR2: MNHEY and SVGAGI. Trimming cost V 6 bases and J 10 bases; bases outside gene matches: 5. CDR3 residues: CASRRQGGAFF. CDR3 in DNA: TGTGCCAGCAGACGACAGGGAGGAGCTTTCTTT.

The chain combines TRBV29-1 with TRBJ1-5, with 7 bases aligning to TRBD1. With V trimmed by 4 bases and J by 3 bases, 3 bases remained unmatched. The CDR3 runs 13 residues. CDR1 and CDR2 (germline): SQVTM, ANQGSEA. The CDR3 loop is CSVGGGLNQPQHF. The CDR3 nucleotides read TGCAGCGTTGGAGGGGGCCTCAATCAGCCCCAGCATTTT.

V and J are TRBV3-1 (or the pseudogene TRBV3-2) and TRBJ2-2; 10 positions agree with TRBD2. The V segment lost 2 bases and the J segment 3 bases; nucleotides outside the gene matches: 3. There are 16 residues in the CDR3. Germline-derived CDR1 and CDR2 are LGHDT and YNNKEL (reference sequence). CDR3 in DNA: TGTGCCAGCAGCCAAAGGACTAGCGGAGACACCGGGGAGCTGTTTTTT. It encodes CASSQRTSGDTGELFF.

The rearrangement links TRBV6-5 to TRBJ2-3, with 11 bases fitting TRBD2. Losses at the gene ends were 5 bases for V and 2 bases for J; bases not matched to a gene: 3. Germline values: CDR1 MNHEY, CDR2 SVGAGI. This CDR3 region has 15 residues. The CDR3 DNA reads TGTGCCAGCAGTCGACTAGCGGGGCACACAGATACGCAGTATTTT. As protein: CASSRLAGHTDTQYF.

The V gene is TRBV4-1, the J gene TRBJ2-1; possible D gene TRBD1, 6 bases. The V end lost 2 bases, the J end lost 7 bases, and 15 bases lay between the germline ends. Germline CDR1 and CDR2: MGHRA and YSYEKL. The CDR3 is 15 amino acids. This CDR3 is CASSQPQTGRNEQFF. The CDR3 nucleotides are TGCGCCAGCAGCCAACCTCAGACAGGACGGAATGAGCAGTTCTTC.

V is TRBV6-5 and J is TRBJ2-1; 7 nucleotides align to TRBD1. V gave up 6 bases and J gave up 2 bases; unmatched junction bases: 7. Germline assignment: CDR1 MNHEY and CDR2 SVGAGI. CDR3 length: 15 residues. CDR3 protein: CASRSTGVPYNEQFF. In DNA form, the CDR3 reads TGTGCCAGCAGATCCACAGGGGTACCCTACAATGAGCAGTTCTTC.

V usage is TRBV6-5 and J usage is TRBJ1-2; D is perhaps TRBD1 (5 bases). The CDR3 covers 14 residues. The V gene lost 6 bases and the J gene lost 2 bases, with 13 bases spanning the gap. CDR1 and CDR2 from the germline V gene are MNHEY and SVGAGI. This chain's CDR3 is CASRRGVLNYGYTF. CDR3 nucleotide sequence: TGTGCCAGCAGGCGGGGGGTTCTAAACTATGGCTACACCTTC.

The chain carries TRBV7-8 and TRBJ1-5, with D hard to call. The CDR3 length is 14 residues. V was pared by 4 bases and J by 4 bases, with 11 bases between. Germline V gives CDR1 SGHVS, CDR2 FQNEAQ. In nucleotides, the CDR3 is TGTGCCAGCAGCTCCGAGAATTTAAATCAGCCCCAGCATTTT. Its translation is CASSSENLNQPQHF.

The chain has TRBV11-2 and TRBJ1-3; D may be TRBD1 (6 bases). The germline CDR1 and CDR2 sequences are SGHAT and FQNNGV. Trimming took 0 bases from V and 6 from J, leaving 18 bases between them. The CDR3 spans 17 residues. CDR3 region: CASSLDFNRAGENTIYF. In DNA form, the CDR3 reads TGTGCCAGCAGCTTAGATTTTAACAGGGCAGGTGAAAACACCATATATTTT.

The genes are TRBV21-1 and TRBJ1-5; the table's D call of TRBD1 was not tested on the DNA. TRBV21-1 is noted as a pseudogene. The CDR3 covers 14 residues. The CDR3, as DNA: TGTGCCAGCAGCCAGACAGGGGGCGATCAGCCCCAGCATTTT. Its translation is CASSQTGGDQPQHF.

This rearrangement joins TRBV5-1 to TRBJ1-1; a weak D match, TRBD1 (6 bases). The CDR3 loop spans 14 amino acids. Germline V lookup: CDR1 SGHRS, CDR2 YFSETQ. V lost 0 bases, J lost 3 bases, and 9 bases lay in between. CDR3 protein: CASSLGEGDTEAFF. The CDR3 nucleotides are TGCGCCAGCAGCTTGGGGGAGGGGGACACTGAAGCTTTCTTT. The full variable domain, completed using reference TRBV5-1 and TRBJ1-1, is KAGVTQTPRYLIKTRGQQVTLSCSPISGHRSVSWYQQTPGQGLQFLFEYFSETQRNKGNFPGRFSGRQFSNSRSEMNVSTLELGDSALYLCASSLGEGDTEAFFGQGTRLTVV.

J is TRBJ2-1 and V is TRBV11-2; 9 nucleotides match TRBD1. The CDR3 runs 15 residues. V shed 6 bases and J 8 bases; nucleotides not matched to a gene: 11. The germline V gene encodes CDR1 SGHAT and CDR2 FQNNGV. CDR3 amino acids: CASRKPGQGSDEQFF. Here the CDR3 DNA reads TGTGCCAGCAGAAAACCGGGACAGGGAAGTGATGAGCAGTTCTTC.

This clone appeared a single time. The chain links TRBV27 to TRBJ2-3, with 10 bases that match TRBD2. Germline V gives CDR1 MNHEY, CDR2 SMNVEV (reference sequence). Losses at the gene ends were 10 bases for V and 0 bases for J; bases not matched to a gene: 10. The CDR3 length is 16 residues. CDR3 sequence: CATQEAGGPSTDTQYF. The DNA for the CDR3 is TGTGCCACCCAGGAAGCGGGGGGGCCGAGCACAGATACGCAGTATTTT.

The chain has TRBV27 and TRBJ1-1; no firm D call. Germline values: CDR1 MNHEY, CDR2 SMNVEV (reference sequence). CDR3 size: 15 residues. Trimming removed 7 bases from V and 0 bases from J, with 15 bases in between. The CDR3 DNA reads as TGTGCCAGCAACATTTGGGCGGGAGTGAACACTGAAGCTTTCTTT. This gives the protein CASNIWAGVNTEAFF.

The V call is TRBV7-2, the J call TRBJ2-7; D is possibly TRBD1 (5 bases). Trimming pared 1 base from V and 1 base from J, leaving 11 bases between. The CDR3 runs to 15 residues. The V gene's germline CDR1 is SGHTA and CDR2 FQGNSA. The CDR3 nucleotides are TGTGCCAGCAGCTTAGAGGCAGGGCAGTCCTACGAGCAGTACTTC. It codes for CASSLEAGQSYEQYF.

DNA of the CDR3: TGCGCCAGCAGCGCCGTGGGACAGGGGGGAGCCGGGGAGCTGTTTTTT. This translates into CASSAVGQGGAGELFF. The chain links TRBV5-1 to TRBJ2-2; 11 bases are shared with TRBD1. V gave up 4 bases and J gave up 6 bases; unmatched junction bases: 8. The CDR3 consists of 16 residues. Per germline, CDR1 SGHRS and CDR2 YFSETQ.

CDR3 loop: CASSQEEGRRYYGYTF. In DNA, the CDR3 is TGCGCCAGCAGCCAAGAAGAGGGGAGGCGGTACTATGGCTACACCTTC. The chain is built from TRBV4-1 and TRBJ1-2; maybe TRBD1 (5 bases). Between the trimmed V and J ends, which lost 0 bases and 3 bases, there was a span of 14 bases. Germline V CDR1 and CDR2: MGHRA, YSYEKL. The CDR3 length is 16 residues.

The CDR3 bases are TGTGCCAGCAGCTTCAGCTACGAGCAGTACTTC. Encoded protein: CASSFSYEQYF. V and J are TRBV7-9 and TRBJ2-7; the D is unclear. This CDR3 spans 11 amino acids. With 3 bases removed from V and 3 bases from J, the gap between germline ends came to 3 bases. Per germline, CDR1 SEHNR and CDR2 FQNEAQ (reference sequence).

The V and J genes are TRBV5-4 and TRBJ2-1, with TRBD1 matching over 8 bases. This CDR3 comprises 15 residues. Trimming removed 4 bases from V and 4 bases from J; junction bases left unmatched: 7. Germline CDR1 is SGHNT and CDR2 is YYREEE (reference sequence). The CDR3 DNA sequence: TGTGCCAGCAGCACTACAGGGGGGCAGTACAATGAGCAGTTCTTC. Its protein is CASSTTGGQYNEQFF.

The J gene is TRBJ1-5, the V gene TRBV6-1; D may be TRBD1 (5 bases). The germline CDR1 and CDR2 sequences are MNHNS and SASEGT. V lost 0 bases to trimming and J lost 4 bases, with 19 bases between them. The CDR3 extends over 18 amino acids. CDR3 DNA sequence: TGTGCCAGCAGTGAAGCGCTTCTGAGGACACCTGTTAATCAGCCCCAGCATTTT. Protein product: CASSEALLRTPVNQPQHF.

V gene TRBV19 combines with J gene TRBJ1-2, with 8 positions matching TRBD1. This CDR3 has 15 residues. Germline assignment: CDR1 LNHDA and CDR2 SQIVND (reference sequence). V trimming: 6 bases; J trimming: 3 bases; junction bases outside the gene matches: 9. Here the CDR3 DNA reads TGTGCCAGTAGAAGGGACAGGATGTCTGACTATGGCTACACCTTC. It specifies CASRRDRMSDYGYTF.

The chain links TRBV5-1 to TRBJ2-7; D is perhaps TRBD1 (5 bases). V was pared by 1 base and J by 6 bases, with 8 bases between. The CDR3 totals 12 residues. CDR1 and CDR2 from the germline V gene are SGHRS and YFSETQ. The CDR3 nucleotides are TGCGCCAGCAGCTTGAAAGGGGTCGAGCAGTACTTC. Amino acid sequence: CASSLKGVEQYF.

The count of this clone is one. The chain joins TRBV3-1 (or the pseudogene TRBV3-2) to TRBJ2-5; TRBD1 agrees at 10 bases. Germline V gives CDR1 LGHDT, CDR2 YNNKEL (reference sequence). This CDR3 contains 16 residues. V shed 1 base and J 2 bases; nucleotides not matched to a gene: 4. The CDR3 loop is CASSQGTGGDQETQYF. For the CDR3, the DNA is TGTGCCAGCAGCCAAGGGACAGGGGGAGATCAAGAGACCCAGTACTTC.

V usage is TRBV2 and J usage is TRBJ1-3, with TRBD1 matching 7 bases. The germline gives CDR1 SNHLY, CDR2 FYNNEI. The CDR3 has 14 amino acids. J gave up 7 bases and V 8 bases, and 11 bases lay outside the gene matches. The CDR3 sequence is CASQVEPRGNTIYF. CDR3 DNA: TGTGCCAGCCAGGTGGAGCCCAGGGGGAACACCATATATTTT.

The V gene is TRBV18, the J gene TRBJ1-1, with D possibly TRBD1 on 5 matching bases. V lost 2 bases to trimming and J lost 5 bases, with 12 bases between them. Per the germline V gene, CDR1 is KGHSH and CDR2 is LQKENI. The CDR3 has 14 residues. DNA of the CDR3: TGTGCCAGCTCACCAGGTGGGGCTGGGACTGAAGCTTTCTTT. Residues: CASSPGGAGTEAFF.

The chain has TRBV7-2 and TRBJ1-6, with unresolved D. Trimming shortened V by 6 bases and J by 1 base, and 16 bases separated the two germline ends. The length of the CDR3 is 17 residues. CDR1 is SGHTA, CDR2 FQGNSA, per germline. The chain's CDR3 is CASSPGFQWSYNSPLHF. CDR3 DNA: TGTGCCAGCAGTCCAGGCTTCCAGTGGTCCTATAATTCACCCCTCCACTTT.

V gene TRBV4-1 combines with J gene TRBJ1-2, with D uncertain. The germline V gene encodes CDR1 MGHRA and CDR2 YSYEKL. V lost 1 base, J lost 7 bases, and 16 bases lay in between. CDR3 length: 15 amino acids. The CDR3 bases are TGCGCCAGCAGCCAAGGCGGATGGGGAGCTGGTGGCTACACCTTC. Residues: CASSQGGWGAGGYTF.